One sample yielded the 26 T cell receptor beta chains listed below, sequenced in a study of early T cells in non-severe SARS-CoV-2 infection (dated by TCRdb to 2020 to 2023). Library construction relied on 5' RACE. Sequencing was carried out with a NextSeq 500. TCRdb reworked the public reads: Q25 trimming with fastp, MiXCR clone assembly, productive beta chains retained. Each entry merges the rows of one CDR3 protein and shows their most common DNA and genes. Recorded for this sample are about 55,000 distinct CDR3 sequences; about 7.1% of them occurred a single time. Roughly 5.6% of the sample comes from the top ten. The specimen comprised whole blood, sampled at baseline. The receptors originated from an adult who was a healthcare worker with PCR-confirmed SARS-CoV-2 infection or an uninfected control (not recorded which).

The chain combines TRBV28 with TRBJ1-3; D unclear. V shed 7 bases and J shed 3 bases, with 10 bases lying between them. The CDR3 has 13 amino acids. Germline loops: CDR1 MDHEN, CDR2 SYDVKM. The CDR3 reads CASILGVGNTIYF. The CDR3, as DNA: TGTGCCAGCATTCTCGGGGTTGGAAACACCATATATTTT.

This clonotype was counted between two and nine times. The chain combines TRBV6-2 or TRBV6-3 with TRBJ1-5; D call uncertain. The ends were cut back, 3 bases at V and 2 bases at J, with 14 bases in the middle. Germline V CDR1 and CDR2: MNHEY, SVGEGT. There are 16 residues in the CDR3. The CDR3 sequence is CASSYGRPGRNQPQHF. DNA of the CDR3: TGTGCCAGCAGTTATGGCAGGCCAGGACGCAATCAGCCCCAGCATTTT.

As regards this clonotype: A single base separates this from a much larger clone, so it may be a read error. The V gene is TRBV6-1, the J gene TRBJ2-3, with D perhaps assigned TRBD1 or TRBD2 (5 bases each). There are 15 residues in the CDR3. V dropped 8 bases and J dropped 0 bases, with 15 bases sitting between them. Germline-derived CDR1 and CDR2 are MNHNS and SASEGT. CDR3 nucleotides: TGTGCCAGCGGCTACAGGACTGCTAGCACAGATACGCAGTATTTT. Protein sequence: CASGYRTASTDTQYF.

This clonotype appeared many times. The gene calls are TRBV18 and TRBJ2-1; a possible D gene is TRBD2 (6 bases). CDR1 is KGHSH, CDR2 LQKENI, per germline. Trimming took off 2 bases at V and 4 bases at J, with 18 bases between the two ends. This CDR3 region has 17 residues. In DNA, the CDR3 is TGTGCCAGCTCACCATCTGTGGGTAGCGGTTTTTACAATGAGCAGTTCTTC. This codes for CASSPSVGSGFYNEQFF.

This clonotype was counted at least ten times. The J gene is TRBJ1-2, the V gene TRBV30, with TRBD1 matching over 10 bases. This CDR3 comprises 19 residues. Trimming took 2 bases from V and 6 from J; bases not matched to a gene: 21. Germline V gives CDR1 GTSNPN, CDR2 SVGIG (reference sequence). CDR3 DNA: TGTGCCTGGAGTCGGAAAACCCCGGGACAGGGGTTATTTTCGGATGGCTACACCTTC. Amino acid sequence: CAWSRKTPGQGLFSDGYTF.

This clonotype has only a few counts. The CDR3 bases are TGTGCCACCAGTGACGGACAGGGGGTTAGTCAGCCCCAGCATTTT. It translates to CATSDGQGVSQPQHF. V is TRBV24-1 and J is TRBJ1-5; the match to TRBD1 covers 10 bases. With V trimmed by 4 bases and J by 6 bases, 5 bases remained unmatched. The CDR3 runs to 15 residues. The germline V gene encodes CDR1 KGHDR and CDR2 SFDVKD.

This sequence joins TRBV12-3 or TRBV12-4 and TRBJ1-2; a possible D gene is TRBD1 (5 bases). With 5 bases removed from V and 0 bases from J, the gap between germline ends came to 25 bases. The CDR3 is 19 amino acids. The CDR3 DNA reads TGTGCCAGCAGTCCCGGAGGTAATAAGGGGCAGGGAGCTAACTATGGCTACACCTTC. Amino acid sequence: CASSPGGNKGQGANYGYTF.

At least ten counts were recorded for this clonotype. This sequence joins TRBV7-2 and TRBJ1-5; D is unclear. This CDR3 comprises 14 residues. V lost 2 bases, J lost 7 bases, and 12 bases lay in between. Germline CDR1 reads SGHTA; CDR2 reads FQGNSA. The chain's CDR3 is CASSLNEDRQPQHF. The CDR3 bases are TGTGCCAGCAGCTTAAACGAGGACCGGCAGCCCCAGCATTTT.

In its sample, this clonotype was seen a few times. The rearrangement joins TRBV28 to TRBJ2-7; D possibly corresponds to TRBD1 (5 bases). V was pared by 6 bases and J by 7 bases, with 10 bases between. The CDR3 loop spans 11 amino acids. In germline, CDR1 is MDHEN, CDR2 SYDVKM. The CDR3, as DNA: TGTGCCAGCAGCTCAGGGTGGGAGCAGTACTTC. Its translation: CASSSGWEQYF.

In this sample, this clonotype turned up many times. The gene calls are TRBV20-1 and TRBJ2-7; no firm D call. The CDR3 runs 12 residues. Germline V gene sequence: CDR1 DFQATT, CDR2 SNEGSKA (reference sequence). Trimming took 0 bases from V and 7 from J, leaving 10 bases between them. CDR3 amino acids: CSARDRVEEQYF. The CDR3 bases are TGCAGTGCTAGAGATCGAGTGGAGGAGCAGTACTTC.

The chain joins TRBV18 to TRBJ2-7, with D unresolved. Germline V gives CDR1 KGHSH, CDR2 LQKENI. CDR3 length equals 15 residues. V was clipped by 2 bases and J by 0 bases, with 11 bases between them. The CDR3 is CASSPRGGTSYEQYF. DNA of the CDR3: TGTGCCAGCTCACCAAGAGGCGGTACCTCCTACGAGCAGTACTTC.

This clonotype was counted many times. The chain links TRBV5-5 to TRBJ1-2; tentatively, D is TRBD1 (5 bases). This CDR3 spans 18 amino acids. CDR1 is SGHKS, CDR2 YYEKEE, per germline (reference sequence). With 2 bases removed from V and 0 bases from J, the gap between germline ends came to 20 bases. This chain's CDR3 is CASSFTYTTVIANYGYTF. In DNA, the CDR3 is TGTGCCAGCAGCTTTACCTATACGACAGTCATAGCTAACTATGGCTACACCTTC.

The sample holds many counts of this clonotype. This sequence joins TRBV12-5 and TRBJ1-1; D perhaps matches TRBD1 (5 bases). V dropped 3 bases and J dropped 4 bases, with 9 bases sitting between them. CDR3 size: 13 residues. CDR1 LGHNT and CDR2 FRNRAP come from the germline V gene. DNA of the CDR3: TGTGCTAGTGGTTTTTACGGGGCCACTGAAGCTTTCTTT. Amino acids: CASGFYGATEAFF.

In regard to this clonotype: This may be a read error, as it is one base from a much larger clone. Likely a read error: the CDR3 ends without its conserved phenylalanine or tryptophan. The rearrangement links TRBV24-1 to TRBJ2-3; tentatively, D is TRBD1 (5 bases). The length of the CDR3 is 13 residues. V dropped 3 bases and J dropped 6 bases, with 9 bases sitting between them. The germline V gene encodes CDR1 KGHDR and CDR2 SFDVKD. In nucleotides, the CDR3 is TGTGCCACCAGTGATGACAGACACGATACGCAGTATTGT. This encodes CATSDDRHDTQYC.

This chain's CDR3 is CASSLTGLPLDEQYF. Here the CDR3 DNA reads TGCGCCAGCAGCTTGACAGGGCTCCCCCTGGACGAGCAGTACTTC. This chain uses TRBV4-1 with TRBJ2-7; TRBD1 aligns across 7 bases. The length of the CDR3 is 15 residues. Germline CDR1 MGHRA, CDR2 YSYEKL. V lost 5 bases and J lost 5; bases outside the gene matches: 12.

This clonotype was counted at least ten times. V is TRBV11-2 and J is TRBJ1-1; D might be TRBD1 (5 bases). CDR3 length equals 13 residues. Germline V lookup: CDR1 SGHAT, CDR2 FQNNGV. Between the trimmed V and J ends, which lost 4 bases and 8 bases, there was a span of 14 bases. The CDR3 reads CASSSWVREEAFF. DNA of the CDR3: TGTGCCAGCAGCTCTTGGGTCAGGGAGGAAGCTTTCTTT.

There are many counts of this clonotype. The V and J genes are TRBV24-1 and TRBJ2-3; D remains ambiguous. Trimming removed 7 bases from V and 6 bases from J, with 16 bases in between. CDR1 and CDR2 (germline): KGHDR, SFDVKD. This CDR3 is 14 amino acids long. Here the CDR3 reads CATSDTQRRDTQYF. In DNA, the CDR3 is TGTGCCACCAGCGACACCCAAAGGCGGGATACGCAGTATTTT.

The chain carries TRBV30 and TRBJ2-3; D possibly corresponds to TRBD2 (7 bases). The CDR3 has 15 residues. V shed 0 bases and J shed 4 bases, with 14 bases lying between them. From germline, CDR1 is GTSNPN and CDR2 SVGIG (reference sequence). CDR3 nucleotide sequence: TGTGCCTGGAGTGTTGGCGGGGGCGATGCAGATACGCAGTATTTT. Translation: CAWSVGGGDADTQYF.

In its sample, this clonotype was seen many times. CDR3 sequence: CASSQPLRKQYF. Here the CDR3 DNA reads TGTGCCAGCAGCCAACCCCTTCGGAAGCAGTACTTC. The chain is built from TRBV6-2 or TRBV6-3 and TRBJ2-7; D is unclear. Trimming removed 6 bases from V and 8 bases from J, with 14 bases in between. The germline V gene has CDR1 MNHEY and CDR2 SVGEGT. CDR3 length: 12 residues.

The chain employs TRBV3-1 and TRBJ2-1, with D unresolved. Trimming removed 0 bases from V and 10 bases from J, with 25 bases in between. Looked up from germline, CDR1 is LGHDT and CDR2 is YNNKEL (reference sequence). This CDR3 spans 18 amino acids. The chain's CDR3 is CASSQESGSLRTIPEQFF. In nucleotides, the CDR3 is TGTGCCAGCAGCCAAGAGTCTGGAAGCTTACGGACCATCCCCGAGCAGTTCTTC.

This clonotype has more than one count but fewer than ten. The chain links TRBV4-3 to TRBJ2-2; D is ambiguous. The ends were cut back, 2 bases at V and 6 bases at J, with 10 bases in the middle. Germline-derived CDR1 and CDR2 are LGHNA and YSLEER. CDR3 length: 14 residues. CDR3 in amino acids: CASSQLNRPGELFF. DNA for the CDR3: TGCGCCAGCAGCCAACTTAACAGACCCGGGGAGCTGTTTTTT.

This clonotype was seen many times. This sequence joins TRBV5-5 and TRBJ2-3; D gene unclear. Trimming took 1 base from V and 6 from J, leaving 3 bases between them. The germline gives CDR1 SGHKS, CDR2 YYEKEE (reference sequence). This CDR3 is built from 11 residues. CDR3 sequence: CASSLPDTQYF. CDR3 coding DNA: TGTGCCAGCAGCTTGCCCGATACGCAGTATTTT.

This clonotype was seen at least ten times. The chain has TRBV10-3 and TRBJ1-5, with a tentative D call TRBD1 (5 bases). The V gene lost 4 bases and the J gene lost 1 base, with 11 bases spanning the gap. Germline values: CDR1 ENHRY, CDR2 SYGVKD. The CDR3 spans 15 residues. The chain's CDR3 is CAISATQGSNQPQHF. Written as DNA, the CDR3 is TGTGCCATCAGTGCCACTCAGGGAAGCAATCAGCCCCAGCATTTT.

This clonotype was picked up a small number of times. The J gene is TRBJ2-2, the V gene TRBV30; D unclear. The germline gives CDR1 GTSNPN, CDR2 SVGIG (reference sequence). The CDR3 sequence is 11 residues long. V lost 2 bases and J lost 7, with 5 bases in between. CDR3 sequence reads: CAWSWGGELFF. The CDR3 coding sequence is TGTGCCTGGAGTTGGGGCGGGGAGCTGTTTTTT.

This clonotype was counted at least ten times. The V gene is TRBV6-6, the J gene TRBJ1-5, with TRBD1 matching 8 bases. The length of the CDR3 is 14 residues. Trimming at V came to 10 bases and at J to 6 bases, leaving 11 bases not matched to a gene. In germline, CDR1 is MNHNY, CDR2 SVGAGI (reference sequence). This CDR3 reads CATHSGGTGQPQHF. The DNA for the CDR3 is TGTGCCACCCACTCAGGGGGCACGGGTCAGCCCCAGCATTTT.

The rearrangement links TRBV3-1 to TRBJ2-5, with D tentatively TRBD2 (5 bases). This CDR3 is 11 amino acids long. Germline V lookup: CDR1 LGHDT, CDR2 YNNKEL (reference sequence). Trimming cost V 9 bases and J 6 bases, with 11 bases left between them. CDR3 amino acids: CASSVGQTQYF. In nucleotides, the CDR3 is TGTGCCAGTAGCGTTGGACAGACCCAGTACTTC.